This TCR beta chain was sequenced for a study of regulatory T cells in long-lasting Graves disease. Time point defined: persistent/refractory GD, antithyroid drugs over 5 years with positive TRAb. The TCR library was made from RNA that had been extracted from PBMCs in TRIzol. The germline V gene encodes CDR1 MDHEN and CDR2 SYDVKM. After removal of 5 bases from V and 3 bases from J, the junction contained 4 bases not matched to a gene. The CDR3 covers 13 residues. For TCR beta, libraries came from iRepertoire HTBI primers and Arm-PCR of CDR3 regions. TCRdb re-derived calls from the multiplex PCR reads in MiXCR, one entry per CDR3 protein. The table has some 470,000 distinct CDR3 sequences, 20% to 25% seen once.

The chain has TRBV28 and TRBJ2-7, with 7 positions matching TRBD1. The receptor's source is a female donor with Graves disease. Sequences were derived from peripheral blood mononuclear cells (PBMCs), sampled when the disease was refractory, from a patient treated with antithyroid drugs. CDR3 amino acids: CASSKPGGYEQYF. CDR3 nucleotides: TGTGCCAGCAGTAAGCCAGGGGGCTACGAGCAGTACTTC.